Below, one TCR beta chain is given with its context. Original methodology: Reference gene primer amplification in the assay estimated nucleated cell counts. Generated by immunoSEQ multiplex PCR, the TCRdb table keeps only in-frame clones and is missing some. The V and J calls and the clone size are those of that table, but D and trimming were determined from the DNA. The table has 250,000 to 350,000 clones, 90% seen once. This CDR3 has 13 amino acids. CDR1 is SGHTA and CDR2 is FQGNSA in the germline V gene. V was shortened by 5 bases and J by 2 bases, with 9 bases between the two germline ends. Seattle patients were enrolled while actively infected and followed longitudinally. This sample is drawn from a study of blood T cell repertoires in COVID-19. Study summary: PBMCs, B-cell-depleted T cells, or T cells were the source of the cDNA or gDNA that made up the material.

Sample: peripheral blood. This chain uses TRBV7-2 with TRBJ1-2; D may be TRBD1 (6 bases). This sequence was found in a woman between 50 and 59 years old with COVID-19, enrolled during active disease. CDR3 amino acids: CASSADRNYGYTF. As DNA, the CDR3 is TGTGCCAGCAGCGCCGACAGGAACTATGGCTACACCTTC.